A selection of T cell receptor beta chains follows, all from one sample in a study of CD8+ T cells in alopecia areata. Here immunoSEQ multiplex PCR was the method, and the copy in TCRdb shows in-frame clones only, minus some. Here the sample spans roughly 250,000 clones, under 80% being singletons. Sequences were derived from CD4+ T cells sorted from blood, sampled at week 0. The source of these receptors is a human donor with alopecia areata. Each CDR3 is given with its conserved first and last residue.

j_gene | v_gene | CDR3aa
TRBJ2-2 | TRBV7-9 | CASSPYGPGAGELFF
TRBJ1-5 | TRBV23-1 | CASSAQGAWNQPQHF
TRBJ2-2 | TRBV5-1 | CASSFGQGNTGELFF
TRBJ2-3 | TRBV29-1 | CSVDNGVGTDTQYF
TRBJ2-3 | TRBV29-1 | CSVRGGLTDTQYF
TRBJ1-5 | TRBV30 | CAWSGQGARFNQPQHF
TRBJ1-4 | TRBV29-1 | CSGSQGGEKLFF
TRBJ2-5 | TRBV5-1 | CASSLQGGQETQYF
TRBJ1-2 | TRBV29-1 | CSALINSHYGYTF
TRBJ1-1 | TRBV7-2 | CASSLVGVGTEAFF
TRBJ1-1 | TRBV5-6 | CASSFTARESAFF
TRBJ2-5 | TRBV7-2 | CASSLDRAETQYF
TRBJ1-1 | TRBV11-1 | CASLGGADTEAFF
TRBJ2-7 | TRBV4-1 | CASSRVPGQGAYEQYF
TRBJ2-2 | TRBV29-1 | CSVRDYTGELFF
TRBJ2-1 | TRBV11-2 | CASSLAASYNEQFF
TRBJ2-5 | TRBV9 | CASSYKAGQETQYF
TRBJ2-5 | TRBV7-2 | CASSFGTSGAFQETQYF
TRBJ2-5 | TRBV19 | CASSAWTDTQETQYF
TRBJ1-4 | TRBV6-6 | CASSYGLKKLFF
TRBJ2-1 | TRBV29-1 | CSLTRRSYNEQFF
TRBJ1-6 | TRBV7-9 | CASSLEQLNSPLHF
TRBJ1-1 | TRBV30 | CAWSDPVMWAFF
TRBJ1-2 | TRBV5-1 | CASSLTGPNYGYTF
TRBJ1-1 | TRBV29-1 | CSVLRTDDKAFF
TRBJ1-5 | TRBV5-1 | CASSLEGADQPQHF
TRBJ1-5 | TRBV29-1 | CSARDGGNQPQHF
TRBJ2-1 | TRBV7-9 | CASSPGGTQQFF
TRBJ1-1 | TRBV4-3 | CASSRGDFDTEAFF
TRBJ2-1 | TRBV5-5 | CASSLGHSGFNGNEQFF
TRBJ1-2 | TRBV13 | CASSPGRWRLDGYTF
TRBJ2-6 | TRBV4-3 | CASSQDTRGFSSGANVLTF
TRBJ2-3 | TRBV29-1 | CSVAMLADTQYF
TRBJ1-6 | TRBV2 | CASAPFRRGPNSPLHF
TRBJ2-4 | TRBV5-1 | CASSSPLDRETKNIQYF
TRBJ2-7 | TRBV29-1 | CSVEVQGYEQYF
TRBJ1-6 | TRBV6-5 | CARSQGAGSPLHF
TRBJ1-1 | TRBV6-5 | CASPKGEAFF
TRBJ1-1 | TRBV6-1 | CASSEDRVKEEAFF
TRBJ2-5 | TRBV29-1 | CSAKGGETQYF
TRBJ1-1 | TRBV29-1 | CSTGQSNTEAFF
TRBJ2-5 | TRBV4-2 | CASSPRGNQETQYF
TRBJ2-7 | TRBV7-3 | CASSPGQGNSYEQYF
TRBJ2-1 | TRBV4-3 | CASSQGPSGDVYGEQFF
TRBJ1-1 | TRBV5-1 | CASSPQGPNTEAFF
TRBJ2-5 | TRBV19 | CASSLWGAETQYF